This T cell receptor (beta chain) originates from a study of CD8+ T cells in alopecia areata. Across the study: Dosing with tofacitinib proceeded for 6 to 18 months, followed by 6 months off drug. Findings of the study overall: Patients shared TCRs less clearly than mice did, possibly for HLA-related reasons. The presence of one nonresponder keeps the tie between baseline CD8+ expansion and response uncertain.

Isolated RNA was reverse transcribed into cDNA used as the sequencing template. TCRdb's copy holds only in-frame clones and misses some; the assay was immunoSEQ multiplex PCR. The profile shows several thousand clones, under 75% of them singletons. Turning to this clone: Its antigen is unknown.

Treatment described: oral pan-JAK inhibitor, 5-10 mg twice daily. Lesional scalp punch biopsies and peripheral blood were collected from alopecia areata patients. The sample was skin, taken between weeks 30 and 35, from a patient treated with tofacitinib. The source is a human donor with alopecia areata.

The CDR3 nucleotides read TGCGCCAGCAGCCACGGAGGGGGTTTCTGGGACGAGCAGTACTTC. It codes for CASSHGGGFWDEQYF. The J gene is TRBJ2-7, the V gene TRBV4-1; D may correspond to TRBD1 or TRBD2 (6 bases each). The germline CDR1 and CDR2 sequences are MGHRA and YSYEKL. The V end was cut by 3 bases, the J end by 5 bases, with 17 bases between. This CDR3 contains 15 residues.